The 2 T cell receptor beta chains presented below share a single source sample, sequenced in a study of shared clonotypes between healthy human individuals. TCRdb's copy holds only in-frame clones and misses some; the assay was immunoSEQ multiplex PCR. The sample lists about 490,000 clones, around 78% occurring once. The sample taken for sequencing was PBMCs. The origin of the receptors is a middle-aged woman in good health. Some clones in this sample may be carry-over from other donors' samples.

The DNA for the CDR3 is TGTGCCAGCAGCTTCGGTAGCGGTAGTAAGGACGAGCAGTACTTC. Translating it yields CASSFGSGSKDEQYF. This rearrangement joins TRBV7-9 to TRBJ2-7; D might be TRBD2 (6 bases). CDR3 length: 15 residues. The germline gives CDR1 SEHNR, CDR2 FQNEAQ (reference sequence). Trimming took off 3 bases at V and 5 bases at J, with 17 bases between the two ends.

This clone was found a few times. The chain is built from TRBV13 and TRBJ1-2; D perhaps matches TRBD1 (5 bases). CDR1 PRHDT and CDR2 FYEKMQ come from the germline V gene (reference sequence). The CDR3 covers 16 residues. The V end lost 5 bases, the J end lost 2 bases, and 18 bases lay between the germline ends. The chain's CDR3 is CASSRNPQGGNYGYTF. The DNA of the CDR3 is TGTGCCAGCAGCCGAAACCCCCAGGGAGGAAACTATGGCTACACCTTC.